Shown below are 10 T cell receptor beta chains from a single sample sequenced in a study of cytomegalovirus exposure and HLA in healthy donors. Assay: immunoSEQ multiplex PCR; the TCRdb copy retains only in-frame clones and omits some. The sample includes about 130,000 clones, approximately 90% of them seen just once. Sequenced material: PBMCs. Receptors originate from a woman in her thirties in good health and CMV-seropositive.

The chain combines TRBV5-4 with TRBJ2-1; D possibly corresponds to TRBD2 (6 bases). V shed 3 bases and J shed 10 bases, with 17 bases lying between them. The CDR3 contains 14 residues. The V gene's germline CDR1 is SGHNT and CDR2 YYREEE (reference sequence). CDR3 sequence: CASSYDGTSLEQFF. CDR3 in DNA: TGTGCCAGCAGCTATGATGGGACTTCCCTCGAGCAGTTCTTC. Full variable domain (missing parts from reference TRBV5-4 and TRBJ2-1): ETGVTQSPTHLIKTRGQQVTLRCSSQSGHNTVSWYQQALGQGPQFIFQYYREEENGRGNFPPRFSGLQFPNYSSELNVNALELDDSALYLCASSYDGTSLEQFFGPGTRLTVL.

The gene calls are TRBV29-1 and TRBJ1-2; 8 nucleotides match TRBD1. Germline V gene data show CDR1 as SQVTM and CDR2 as ANQGSEA. The CDR3 extends over 13 amino acids. Trimming at V came to 6 bases and at J to 1 base, leaving 4 bases not matched to a gene. The CDR3 sequence is CSVADRDNYGYTF. CDR3 in DNA: TGCAGCGTCGCGGACAGGGATAACTATGGCTACACCTTC.

The V and J genes are TRBV5-1 and TRBJ2-7; perhaps TRBD1 as D (5 bases). V shed 0 bases and J shed 4 bases, with 14 bases lying between them. Germline CDR1 SGHRS, CDR2 YFSETQ. There are 15 residues in the CDR3. Here the CDR3 reads CASSLDAGNGYEQYF. The CDR3 DNA follows: TGCGCCAGCAGCTTGGATGCAGGGAATGGATACGAGCAGTACTTC.

The V gene is TRBV11-2, the J gene TRBJ2-2; 9 bases are shared with TRBD2. Germline trimming cut 5 bases from V and 7 bases from J; bases unmatched to any gene: 11. The CDR3 is 16 amino acids. Germline V gene sequence: CDR1 SGHAT, CDR2 FQNNGV. The DNA for the CDR3 is TGTGCCAGCAGCCCCGTTGCGGGGGGGCAGGGCGGGGAGCTGTTTTTT. It specifies CASSPVAGGQGGELFF.

The chain links TRBV15 to TRBJ2-7, with unresolved D. CDR3 length equals 15 residues. Germline lookup yields CDR1 LNHNV and CDR2 YYDKDF (reference sequence). V lost 0 bases, J lost 2 bases, and 11 bases lay in between. This CDR3 is CATSRDRVRPYEQYF. The CDR3 DNA reads as TGTGCCACCAGCAGAGATCGGGTCAGACCCTACGAGCAGTACTTC.

This sequence joins TRBV9 and TRBJ2-1; 11 nucleotides align to TRBD2. With 0 bases clipped from V and 4 bases from J, the junction kept 3 bases outside the gene matches. Germline V gives CDR1 SGDLS, CDR2 YYNGEE. The CDR3 loop spans 16 amino acids. The CDR3 DNA reads as TGTGCCAGCAGCGTAGCGTCTAGCGGGGGGTACAATGAGCAGTTCTTC. It encodes CASSVASSGGYNEQFF.

This chain uses TRBV6-5 with TRBJ1-3; no definite D call. Trimming took off 4 bases at V and 7 bases at J, with 14 bases between the two ends. CDR1 is MNHEY, CDR2 SVGAGI, per germline. The CDR3 has 14 amino acids. CDR3 nucleotides: TGTGCCAGCAGTTCCCATACTAATAAGAACACCATATATTTT. Protein product: CASSSHTNKNTIYF.

The chain joins TRBV4-2 to TRBJ2-7; D ambiguous. V dropped 0 bases and J dropped 4 bases, with 10 bases sitting between them. CDR3 length: 14 residues. Germline V CDR1 and CDR2: LGHNA, YNFKEQ. Written as DNA, the CDR3 is TGTGCCAGCAGCCAAGATTTGAGGTTGTACGAGCAGTACTTC. Residues: CASSQDLRLYEQYF.

V and J are TRBV4-1 and TRBJ1-3, with 8 bases that match TRBD1. Losses at the gene ends were 0 bases for V and 1 base for J; bases not matched to a gene: 2. Germline CDR1 reads MGHRA; CDR2 reads YSYEKL. This CDR3 spans 16 amino acids. CDR3 DNA: TGCGCCAGCAGCCAAGACAGGGGGCCATCTGGAAACACCATATATTTT. Translating gives CASSQDRGPSGNTIYF.

The gene calls are TRBV18 and TRBJ1-6, with a possible D match to TRBD1 (6 bases). The germline V and J ends were trimmed by 4 bases and 5 bases, with 12 bases remaining between them. Germline CDR1 reads KGHSH; CDR2 reads LQKENI. This CDR3 comprises 15 residues. Here the CDR3 DNA reads TGTGCCAGCTCACTAACCAGACAGGATAATTCACCCCTCCACTTT. It encodes CASSLTRQDNSPLHF.